The 20 T cell receptor beta chains in this list originate from one sample, sequenced in a study of T cell responses to AZD1222 COVID-19 vaccine. Assay: immunoSEQ multiplex PCR; the TCRdb copy retains only in-frame clones and omits some. Of tens of thousands of clones detected, about 88% appear once; the ten largest clones hold about an eighth. The sample consisted of peripheral blood, taken on day 0 of AZD1222 vaccination. These receptors originate from an adult in good health.

The V and J genes are TRBV7-8 and TRBJ1-1; 8 bases are shared with TRBD1. Germline V gene data show CDR1 as SGHVS and CDR2 as FQNEAQ. Trimming took 0 bases from V and 0 from J; bases not matched to a gene: 9. The CDR3 consists of 18 residues. In DNA form, the CDR3 reads TGTGCCAGCAGCTTAGCCCGCGGACAGGGCCTGTTGAACACTGAAGCTTTCTTT. This codes for CASSLARGQGLLNTEAFF.

The chain employs TRBV5-4 and TRBJ2-7, with TRBD1 matching 8 bases. There are 16 residues in the CDR3. V lost 1 base, J lost 3 bases, and 9 bases stayed unmatched. Germline CDR1 is SGHNT and CDR2 is YYREEE (reference sequence). CDR3 coding DNA: TGTGCCAGCAGCTTGAGTTTTGGACAGGGATACTACGAGCAGTACTTC. Protein: CASSLSFGQGYYEQYF.

The V and J genes are TRBV4-3 and TRBJ1-6; D is perhaps TRBD1 (5 bases). V lost 2 bases to trimming and J lost 5 bases, with 13 bases between them. The CDR3 is made up of 16 amino acids. Germline lookup yields CDR1 LGHNA and CDR2 YSLEER. CDR3 residues: CASSQLSVRDNSPLHF. In DNA form, the CDR3 reads TGCGCCAGCAGCCAACTAAGTGTCAGGGATAATTCACCCCTCCACTTT.

The CDR3 nucleotides read TGTGCCAGCAGTTATCGAGGCGGGGGGAGCGGAGAGACCCAGTACTTC. Protein sequence: CASSYRGGGSGETQYF. The genes are TRBV6-2 or TRBV6-3 and TRBJ2-5, with 8 bases aligning to TRBD2. The CDR3 extends over 16 amino acids. Trimming at V came to 3 bases and at J to 4 bases, leaving 10 bases not matched to a gene. Germline lookup yields CDR1 MNHEY and CDR2 SVGEGT.

There are a few counts of this clone. The chain has TRBV29-1 and TRBJ2-7, with TRBD1 matching over 9 bases. Per germline, CDR1 SQVTM and CDR2 ANQGSEA. The CDR3 is made up of 16 amino acids. J was trimmed by 6 bases and V by 4 bases; bases with no gene match: 16. DNA for the CDR3: TGCAGCGTTGGAGTGGTACAGGGGGCGCGTTGGGGCGAGCAGTACTTC. Translating it yields CSVGVVQGARWGEQYF.

This chain uses TRBV11-3 with TRBJ2-2; 7 bases are shared with TRBD1. This CDR3 is built from 15 residues. V shed 4 bases, J shed 7 bases, and the junction held 9 bases outside the gene matches. The V gene's germline CDR1 is SGHNT and CDR2 YENEEA. CDR3 residues: CASSSRGGADGELFF. CDR3 DNA: TGTGCCAGCAGCTCTAGAGGGGGCGCGGACGGGGAGCTGTTTTTT.

The genes are TRBV30 and TRBJ1-1, with 7 bases lining up with TRBD1. Germline V CDR1 and CDR2: GTSNPN, SVGIG (reference sequence). V trimming: 1 base; J trimming: 6 bases; junction bases outside the gene matches: 2. The CDR3 covers 12 residues. The CDR3 loop reads CAWSDRGAEAFF. CDR3 nucleotide sequence: TGTGCCTGGAGTGACAGGGGCGCTGAAGCTTTCTTT. The full variable domain, rest sourced from reference TRBV30 and TRBJ1-1, is SQTIHQWPATLVQPVGSPLSLECTVEGTSNPNLYWYRQAAGRGLQLLFYSVGIGQISSEVPQNLSASRPQDRQFILSSKKLLLSDSGFYLCAWSDRGAEAFFGQGTRLTVV.

The V gene is TRBV3-1 (or the pseudogene TRBV3-2), the J gene TRBJ2-3; TRBD2 might be the D (6 bases). V lost 4 bases, J lost 4 bases, and 21 bases lay in between. CDR3 length: 17 amino acids. Germline CDR1 is LGHDT and CDR2 is YNNKEL (reference sequence). The chain's CDR3 is CASSLRLLQGGPDTQYF. CDR3 DNA: TGTGCCAGCAGCCTTAGACTTCTTCAGGGAGGCCCAGATACGCAGTATTTT.

The chain couples TRBV19 to TRBJ2-1; TRBD2 is a possible D gene (7 bases). Germline V gives CDR1 LNHDA, CDR2 SQIVND (reference sequence). V lost 7 bases to trimming and J lost 6 bases, with 16 bases between them. CDR3 length: 14 amino acids. CDR3 residues: CASTAGALFNEQFF. CDR3 coding DNA: TGTGCCAGTACCGCGGGGGCCCTATTCAATGAGCAGTTCTTC.

V usage is TRBV7-9 and J usage is TRBJ2-7; unclear D gene. Germline assignment: CDR1 SEHNR and CDR2 FQNEAQ (reference sequence). The CDR3 covers 16 residues. Trimming shortened V by 5 bases and J by 4 bases, and 21 bases separated the two germline ends. The CDR3 loop reads CASSQPDLTKGYEQYF. DNA for the CDR3: TGTGCCAGCAGCCAACCGGATCTCACCAAAGGGTACGAGCAGTACTTC.

With regard to this clone: Other DNA sequences from this sample encode an identical CDR3 as well. This chain joins TRBV6-5 and TRBJ2-3, with D maybe TRBD2 (6 bases). Trimming pared 5 bases from V and 0 bases from J, leaving 12 bases between. Germline V gene sequence: CDR1 MNHEY, CDR2 SVGAGI. CDR3 length: 15 residues. The CDR3 bases are TGTGCCAGCAGTCTGGGCGGGACTAGCACAGATACGCAGTATTTT. Encoded protein: CASSLGGTSTDTQYF.

The chain carries TRBV20-1 and TRBJ1-2, with no clear D. The germline V and J ends were trimmed by 0 bases and 4 bases, with 3 bases remaining between them. Germline lookup yields CDR1 DFQATT and CDR2 SNEGSKA (reference sequence). The CDR3 contains 11 residues. The CDR3 coding sequence is TGCAGTGCTAGAGAGTTCTATGGCTACACCTTC. Its translation is CSAREFYGYTF.

V and J are TRBV4-1 and TRBJ2-3, with TRBD2 matching 9 bases. Germline loops: CDR1 MGHRA, CDR2 YSYEKL. Losses at the gene ends were 0 bases for V and 5 bases for J; bases not matched to a gene: 6. The CDR3 runs to 16 residues. CDR3: CASSQEMAGGRDTQYF. CDR3 nucleotides: TGCGCCAGCAGCCAAGAGATGGCGGGGGGGCGAGATACGCAGTATTTT.

The chain employs TRBV7-8 and TRBJ1-2, with D possibly matching TRBD1 (5 bases). CDR3 length equals 17 residues. Trimming took off 5 bases at V and 2 bases at J, with 21 bases between the two ends. The V gene's germline CDR1 is SGHVS and CDR2 FQNEAQ. The CDR3 spells CASSQRGRISSNYGYTF. The CDR3 DNA follows: TGTGCCAGCAGCCAGCGGGGACGGATAAGTTCCAACTATGGCTACACCTTC.

V and J are TRBV11-3 and TRBJ1-3; no clear D. The germline V gene encodes CDR1 SGHNT and CDR2 YENEEA. The ends were cut back, 0 bases at V and 2 bases at J, with 17 bases in the middle. This CDR3 is built from 18 residues. The CDR3 DNA reads as TGTGCCAGCAGCTTAGATTTGGCCGCCGTAGGAACTGGAAACACCATATATTTT. Residues: CASSLDLAAVGTGNTIYF.

The chain is built from TRBV6-5 and TRBJ1-5; the match to TRBD1 covers 7 bases. V was pared by 5 bases and J by 4 bases, with 5 bases of the junction left unmatched. The CDR3 is 14 amino acids. Germline V gene data show CDR1 as MNHEY and CDR2 as SVGAGI. CDR3 DNA: TGTGCCAGCAGTCAAAACAGGGGTAATCAGCCCCAGCATTTT. Its translation: CASSQNRGNQPQHF.

This chain joins TRBV5-1 and TRBJ2-7; D ambiguous. V was shortened by 4 bases and J by 5 bases, with 16 bases between the two germline ends. There are 14 residues in the CDR3. Germline CDR1 reads SGHRS; CDR2 reads YFSETQ. This CDR3 is CASSADTTPDEQYF. The CDR3 DNA is TGCGCCAGCAGCGCCGACACCACCCCGGACGAGCAGTACTTC.

The rearrangement links TRBV4-3 to TRBJ2-2; no clear D gene. Looked up from germline, CDR1 is LGHNA and CDR2 is YSLEER. The CDR3 runs to 13 residues. V gave up 3 bases and J gave up 4 bases, with 6 bases separating them. CDR3: CASSHGATGELFF. CDR3 coding DNA: TGCGCCAGCAGCCACGGCGCCACCGGGGAGCTGTTTTTT.

This chain connects TRBV3-1 (or the pseudogene TRBV3-2) to TRBJ1-2; D not resolved. Trimming stripped 0 bases from V and 13 bases from J, with 12 bases between. There are 12 residues in the CDR3. From germline, CDR1 is LGHDT and CDR2 YNNKEL (reference sequence). The CDR3 sequence: CASSQDRAVATF. CDR3 coding DNA: TGTGCCAGCAGCCAAGATAGGGCAGTTGCCACCTTC.

The chain employs TRBV5-1 and TRBJ1-2; possible D gene TRBD1, 5 bases. CDR1 is SGHRS and CDR2 is YFSETQ in the germline V gene. Trimming shortened V by 0 bases and J by 1 base, and 7 bases separated the two germline ends. This CDR3 has 14 residues. CDR3: CASSLGQGNYGYTF. The CDR3 DNA is TGCGCCAGCAGCTTGGGTCAGGGTAACTATGGCTACACCTTC.